One sample yielded the 28 T cell receptor beta chains listed below, sequenced in a study of blood T cell repertoires in COVID-19 (dated by TCRdb to 2020 to 2022). The library was made by the immunoSEQ multiplex PCR assay. Imported from immuneACCESS, the table was reduced by TCRdb to in-frame sequences with V and J called. These copies leave out some clones; in studies compared against another copy, an unresolved V gene accounts for under half, and the cause of the remainder is not known. For this sample the table gives about 160,000 clones, of which about nine tenths were detected only once. Jointly, the top ten make up over 3.5% of the sample. The sample was peripheral blood. The receptor set was obtained from a woman in her sixties or seventies who had recovered from COVID-19.

V and J are TRBV11-2 and TRBJ1-1; D is ambiguous. The ends were cut back, 5 bases at V and 4 bases at J, with 11 bases in the middle. Germline assignment: CDR1 SGHAT and CDR2 FQNNGV. This CDR3 has 13 amino acids. CDR3: CASSTAEGTEAFF. The CDR3 DNA reads TGTGCCAGCAGCACGGCGGAGGGCACTGAAGCTTTCTTT.

The V call is TRBV27, the J call TRBJ2-3; 10 nucleotides agree with TRBD1. The trim removed 10 bases at V and 8 bases at J, leaving 12 bases unmatched. The CDR3 spans 14 residues. Germline V gene data show CDR1 as MNHEY and CDR2 as SMNVEV (reference sequence). The CDR3 protein is CAIRGTGAFSTQYF. In nucleotides, the CDR3 is TGTGCCATCAGAGGGACAGGGGCCTTTAGTACGCAGTATTTT.

This chain connects TRBV24-1 to TRBJ2-6; D not resolved. Deletions cut 4 bases from V and 0 bases from J, with 6 bases between. The CDR3 length is 15 residues. CDR1 is KGHDR and CDR2 is SFDVKD in the germline V gene. CDR3 sequence reads: CATSDPGSGANVLTF. CDR3 bases: TGTGCCACCAGTGACCCGGGCTCTGGGGCCAACGTCCTGACTTTC.

The chain is built from TRBV28 and TRBJ2-7, with 12 bases matching TRBD2. CDR1 is MDHEN and CDR2 is SYDVKM in the germline V gene. J gave up 5 bases and V 5 bases, and 7 bases lay outside the gene matches. This CDR3 has 15 residues. DNA for the CDR3: TGTGCCAGCAGTCCTACTAGCGGGGGGAGCAACGAGCAGTACTTC. Translated: CASSPTSGGSNEQYF.

V gene TRBV5-4 combines with J gene TRBJ2-7, with 7 bases fitting TRBD1. The length of the CDR3 is 16 residues. The V gene end was trimmed by 2 bases and the J gene end by 7 bases; junction bases not matched to a gene: 15. Germline-derived CDR1 and CDR2 are SGHNT and YYREEE (reference sequence). As DNA, the CDR3 is TGTGCCAGCAGCTTTGGTCAGGGGGTTGTCTACGGTGAGCAGTACTTC. The encoded protein is CASSFGQGVVYGEQYF.

This chain joins TRBV19 and TRBJ2-2; 7 nucleotides match TRBD2. Germline-derived CDR1 and CDR2 are LNHDA and SQIVND (reference sequence). This CDR3 contains 18 residues. Trimming took 5 bases from V and 4 from J; bases not matched to a gene: 16. The CDR3 DNA sequence: TGTGCCAGTAGTCCCCCCCGGGAGGCCGCGATTGGCACCGGGGAGCTGTTTTTT. Protein sequence: CASSPPREAAIGTGELFF.

This rearrangement joins TRBV28 to TRBJ1-5; D is perhaps TRBD1 (5 bases). The CDR3 loop spans 19 amino acids. Trimming took 4 bases from V and 0 from J, leaving 22 bases between them. Per germline, CDR1 MDHEN and CDR2 SYDVKM. In DNA, the CDR3 is TGTGCCAGCAGTTGGGCTGCTGATGAAGGGGATTATAGCAATCAGCCCCAGCATTTT. Translating it yields CASSWAADEGDYSNQPQHF.

The chain has TRBV4-3 and TRBJ1-6; no firm D call. Between the trimmed V and J ends, which lost 0 bases and 5 bases, there was a span of 11 bases. CDR1 and CDR2 (germline): LGHNA, YSLEER. This CDR3 has 16 amino acids. The CDR3 sequence is CASSQDSRADNSPLHF. In DNA, the CDR3 is TGCGCCAGCAGCCAAGATTCCAGAGCGGATAATTCACCCCTCCACTTT.

The chain has TRBV19 and TRBJ2-7; possibly TRBD2 for D (5 bases). Germline values: CDR1 LNHDA, CDR2 SQIVND (reference sequence). CDR3 length equals 16 residues. The V end was cut by 3 bases, the J end by 2 bases, with 17 bases between. Written as DNA, the CDR3 is TGTGCCAGTAGTATGGGAGCGCCCAGGATTCCCTACGAGCAGTACTTC. Its protein product is CASSMGAPRIPYEQYF.

The chain employs TRBV2 and TRBJ1-1, with unresolved D. This CDR3 spans 13 amino acids. The germline CDR1 and CDR2 sequences are SNHLY and FYNNEI. V lost 9 bases and J lost 2, with 13 bases in between. The CDR3 sequence is CARASQSNTEAFF. The CDR3 nucleotides read TGTGCCAGAGCCTCCCAAAGTAACACTGAAGCTTTCTTT.

Only a few counts were recorded for this clone. V and J are TRBV28 and TRBJ2-7; D perhaps matches TRBD1 (6 bases). This CDR3 spans 16 amino acids. Germline V gene sequence: CDR1 MDHEN, CDR2 SYDVKM. Deletions cut 6 bases from V and 4 bases from J, with 22 bases between. Here the CDR3 reads CASRNTDMHREYEQYF. The DNA for the CDR3 is TGTGCCAGCAGAAACACCGATATGCACAGGGAGTACGAGCAGTACTTC.

The genes are TRBV5-1 and TRBJ1-2; D perhaps matches TRBD1 (6 bases). The CDR3 covers 15 residues. Deletions cut 2 bases from V and 4 bases from J, with 15 bases between. The germline gives CDR1 SGHRS, CDR2 YFSETQ. The DNA of the CDR3 is TGCGCCAGCAGCTTTGCAGGGGAGAAAAGCTATGGCTACACCTTC. This codes for CASSFAGEKSYGYTF.

The chain recombines TRBV14 with TRBJ2-1; a possible D gene is TRBD1 (6 bases). Germline CDR1 SGHDN, CDR2 FVKESK. This CDR3 has 15 amino acids. With 1 base removed from V and 6 bases from J, the gap between germline ends came to 13 bases. The CDR3 DNA follows: TGTGCCAGCAGCCAAGGAATTGGCAGGGGCAATGAGCAGTTCTTC. This encodes CASSQGIGRGNEQFF. Looking up the rest from reference TRBV14 and TRBJ2-1 gives the full variable domain: EAGVTQFPSHSVIEKGQTVTLRCDPISGHDNLYWYRRVMGKEIKFLLHFVKESKQDESGMPNNRFLAERTGGTYSTLKVQPAELEDSGVYFCASSQGIGRGNEQFFGPGTRLTVL.

The chain couples TRBV20-1 to TRBJ2-7; 10 bases are shared with TRBD1. The V gene's germline CDR1 is DFQATT and CDR2 SNEGSKA (reference sequence). The trim removed 3 bases at V and 2 bases at J, leaving 4 bases unmatched. This CDR3 is built from 14 residues. DNA for the CDR3: TGCAGTGCTAGTGAGGGACAGGGGACCTACGAGCAGTACTTC. Translated, it gives CSASEGQGTYEQYF.

Concerning this clone itself: The same CDR3 can be traced to other DNA sequences in this sample. This chain links TRBV7-3 with TRBJ2-1; D might be TRBD1 (6 bases). The ends were cut back, 5 bases at V and 0 bases at J, with 11 bases in the middle. Germline V gene sequence: CDR1 SGHTA, CDR2 FQGTGA. The CDR3 consists of 15 residues. In DNA, the CDR3 is TGTGCCAGCAGCATAGACAGGAGCTCCTACAATGAGCAGTTCTTC. As protein: CASSIDRSSYNEQFF.

The chain joins TRBV3-1 (or the pseudogene TRBV3-2) to TRBJ1-1; unclear D gene. CDR3 length: 14 residues. V gave up 0 bases and J gave up 4 bases, with 9 bases separating them. Germline CDR1 and CDR2: LGHDT and YNNKEL (reference sequence). Here the CDR3 reads CASSQDGGITEAFF. The DNA for the CDR3 is TGTGCCAGCAGCCAAGATGGAGGGATCACTGAAGCTTTCTTT.

This chain uses TRBV18 with TRBJ2-3, with unresolved D. The CDR3 is 15 residues long. The germline CDR1 and CDR2 sequences are KGHSH and LQKENI. V was shortened by 0 bases and J by 1 base, with 8 bases between the two germline ends. CDR3 nucleotides: TGTGCCAGCTCACCACCCTCGGTTCGCACAGATACGCAGTATTTT. Encoded protein: CASSPPSVRTDTQYF.

The CDR3 loop is CASSYQRDSSPLHF. In DNA form, the CDR3 reads TGTGCCAGCAGTTACCAACGGGACAGTTCACCCCTCCACTTT. V usage is TRBV6-5 and J usage is TRBJ1-6, with TRBD1 identical over 7 bases. Trimming took 2 bases from V and 9 from J; bases not matched to a gene: 4. The CDR3 length is 14 residues. Looked up from germline, CDR1 is MNHEY and CDR2 is SVGAGI.

This rearrangement joins TRBV6-5 to TRBJ2-3; 10 bases match TRBD2. CDR1 and CDR2 from the germline V gene are MNHEY and SVGAGI. J was trimmed by 8 bases and V by 6 bases; bases with no gene match: 11. This CDR3 contains 15 residues. This CDR3 is CASRSDSGGPSTQYF. In nucleotides, the CDR3 is TGTGCCAGCAGATCGGATAGCGGGGGGCCTAGTACGCAGTATTTT.

The chain couples TRBV2 to TRBJ1-5; 7 bases are shared with TRBD1. The CDR3 spans 11 residues. With 6 bases clipped from V and 7 bases from J, the junction kept 0 bases outside the gene matches. Germline values: CDR1 SNHLY, CDR2 FYNNEI. In nucleotides, the CDR3 is TGTGCCAGCAGACAGGGGCAGCCCCAGCATTTT. Translated, it gives CASRQGQPQHF.

The J gene is TRBJ1-1, the V gene TRBV5-4; D gene ambiguous. The V gene lost 3 bases and the J gene lost 3 bases, with 9 bases spanning the gap. Per germline, CDR1 SGHNT and CDR2 YYREEE (reference sequence). The CDR3 loop spans 13 amino acids. The DNA of the CDR3 is TGTGCCAGCAGCTCCACGGCGGACACTGAAGCTTTCTTT. Protein sequence: CASSSTADTEAFF.

The chain combines TRBV6-2 or TRBV6-3 with TRBJ1-5, with TRBD1 as a possible D gene (5 bases). Germline V gene lookup returns CDR1 MNHEY and CDR2 SVGEGT. Trimming stripped 2 bases from V and 5 bases from J, with 13 bases between. The length of the CDR3 is 15 residues. The CDR3, as DNA: TGTGCCAGCAGTTACGGGGGGATCTCCGATCAGCCCCAGCATTTT. Translated: CASSYGGISDQPQHF.

This clone was seen once. The chain uses TRBV5-1 and TRBJ2-7; tentative D call: TRBD1 (6 bases). The germline V gene has CDR1 SGHRS and CDR2 YFSETQ. This CDR3 has 15 residues. Trimming pared 0 bases from V and 3 bases from J, leaving 13 bases between. CDR3 DNA: TGCGCCAGCAGCTTGGAAGGCGGACAGATCTACGAGCAGTACTTC. Encoded protein: CASSLEGGQIYEQYF.

This chain joins TRBV5-5 and TRBJ1-5; D perhaps matches TRBD1 (5 bases). CDR3 length: 13 amino acids. The germline V gene has CDR1 SGHKS and CDR2 YYEKEE (reference sequence). V lost 2 bases and J 5 bases, leaving 8 bases between the germline ends. The CDR3 spells CASSFQGDQPQHF. The CDR3 DNA follows: TGTGCCAGCAGCTTCCAGGGCGATCAGCCCCAGCATTTT.

V usage is TRBV7-8 and J usage is TRBJ1-6; the D gene is possibly TRBD1 (6 bases). The germline gives CDR1 SGHVS, CDR2 FQNEAQ. Trimming shortened V by 7 bases and J by 4 bases, and 17 bases separated the two germline ends. The CDR3 runs to 16 residues. The CDR3 nucleotides read TGTGCCAGCACCCCTGCGGGGGGCCTATATAATTCACCCCTCCACTTT. Protein product: CASTPAGGLYNSPLHF.

V usage is TRBV5-1 and J usage is TRBJ1-4; 9 bases agree with TRBD1. The J segment lost 3 bases and the V segment lost 2 bases, leaving 5 bases of the junction unmatched. The CDR3 is 16 amino acids. Germline CDR1 and CDR2: SGHRS and YFSETQ. The DNA of the CDR3 is TGCGCCAGCAGCTTAGGACAGGGGATTGCTAATGAAAAACTGTTTTTT. Protein product: CASSLGQGIANEKLFF.

The chain carries TRBV2 and TRBJ2-7, with 9 bases identical to TRBD1. J lost 4 bases, V lost 6 bases, and 4 bases had no gene match. CDR1 SNHLY and CDR2 FYNNEI come from the germline V gene. The CDR3 has 13 residues. CDR3 in DNA: TGTGCCAGCAGGGAGGGACAGGGTTACGAGCAGTACTTC. Residues: CASREGQGYEQYF.

The rearrangement joins TRBV19 to TRBJ2-7, with D possibly matching TRBD1 (5 bases). The V and J ends lost 5 bases and 5 bases respectively, with 16 bases between them. Germline V gene lookup returns CDR1 LNHDA and CDR2 SQIVND (reference sequence). The CDR3 spans 14 residues. The CDR3 coding sequence is TGTGCCAGTAGTCTTCGGCAGGGCAGAAACGAGCAGTACTTC. Its translation: CASSLRQGRNEQYF.